A single sample gave rise to the 31 T cell receptor beta chains below, sequenced in a study of T-cell reconstitution after alpha-beta-depleted transplantation in children. It was with unique molecular identifiers that the TCRbeta library was prepared. One entry per CDR3 protein, called by TCRdb with MiXCR from the PCR reads. The sample has some 240,000 distinct CDR3 sequences; more than 10% are singletons. The sequences come from PBMCs from the stem cell graft donor, collected from the stem cell graft. The receptors originated from a human donor who donated a stem cell graft to a child with acute lymphoblastic leukemia.

This clonotype was detected ten times or more. The chain employs TRBV11-2 and TRBJ2-4, with 9 nucleotides matching TRBD1. The CDR3 is made up of 16 amino acids. After removal of 5 bases from V and 0 bases from J, the junction contained 5 bases not matched to a gene. Germline assignment: CDR1 SGHAT and CDR2 FQNNGV. CDR3 DNA: TGTGCCAGCAGCCCCGACAGGGGGTTAGCCAAAAACATTCAGTACTTC. Its translation: CASSPDRGLAKNIQYF.

This clonotype has at least ten counts. This chain connects TRBV6-6 to TRBJ1-1; D ambiguous. The germline CDR1 and CDR2 sequences are MNHNY and SVGAGI (reference sequence). Trimming removed 7 bases from V and 4 bases from J, with 13 bases in between. The CDR3 loop spans 13 amino acids. The CDR3 loop is CASTPPYGTEAFF. CDR3 in DNA: TGTGCCAGCACCCCTCCCTATGGCACTGAAGCTTTCTTT.

This clonotype came up many times. CDR3 DNA sequence: TGCAGCGCGATAACCGGGAACACTGAAGCTTTCTTT. Protein product: CSAITGNTEAFF. This sequence joins TRBV29-1 and TRBJ1-1; D unresolved. The germline V gene encodes CDR1 SQVTM and CDR2 ANQGSEA. The CDR3 sequence is 12 residues long. The ends were cut back, 7 bases at V and 1 base at J, with 10 bases in the middle.

The V call is TRBV15, the J call TRBJ2-3, with 13 positions matching TRBD2. The CDR3 has 16 residues. V dropped 5 bases and J dropped 4; count of bases not matched to a gene: 6. The germline gives CDR1 LNHNV, CDR2 YYDKDF (reference sequence). This CDR3 reads CATSWGLAGLADTQYF. CDR3 in DNA: TGTGCCACCAGCTGGGGACTAGCGGGATTGGCAGATACGCAGTATTTT.

This clonotype was counted ten times or more. This chain links TRBV20-1 with TRBJ1-2; no clear D gene. The V end was cut by 5 bases, the J end by 4 bases, with 8 bases between. The CDR3 loop spans 11 amino acids. CDR1 is DFQATT and CDR2 is SNEGSKA in the germline V gene (reference sequence). The CDR3 reads CSAVPVYGYTF. The CDR3 region has the DNA TGCAGTGCTGTCCCAGTCTATGGCTACACCTTC.

This clonotype was counted many times. The chain recombines TRBV7-8 with TRBJ2-2; 10 nucleotides agree with TRBD1. The CDR3 loop spans 14 amino acids. Looked up from germline, CDR1 is SGHVS and CDR2 is FQNEAQ. The V segment lost 6 bases and the J segment 3 bases; nucleotides outside the gene matches: 1. The CDR3 reads CASRTGGYTGELFF. The DNA of the CDR3 is TGTGCCAGCAGGACAGGGGGCTACACCGGGGAGCTGTTTTTT.

This clonotype was picked up many times. The genes are TRBV7-2 and TRBJ2-7; 8 positions agree with TRBD1. CDR3 length equals 14 residues. The V and J ends lost 5 bases and 1 base, in that order; junction bases with no gene match: 4. Germline CDR1 and CDR2: SGHTA and FQGNSA. CDR3 region: CASSLDRASYEQYF. The CDR3 DNA reads TGTGCCAGCAGCCTGGACAGGGCGTCCTACGAGCAGTACTTC.

This clonotype has at least ten counts. This sequence joins TRBV7-2 and TRBJ2-3, with 7 nucleotides matching TRBD2. The CDR3 sequence is 18 residues long. CDR1 is SGHTA, CDR2 FQGNSA, per germline. V lost 5 bases to trimming and J lost 0 bases; unmatched junction nucleotides: 14. CDR3 in DNA: TGTGCCAGCAGCCGAGGGCTAGCGGCCCTTGCTAGCACAGATACGCAGTATTTT. It specifies CASSRGLAALASTDTQYF. Variable domain in full (rest from reference TRBV7-2 and TRBJ2-3): GAGVSQSPSNKVTEKGKDVELRCDPISGHTALYWYRQSLGQGLEFLIYFQGNSAPDKSGLPSDRFSAERTGGSVSTLTIQRTQQEDSAVYLCASSRGLAALASTDTQYFGPGTRLTVL.

The sample holds many counts of this clonotype. The chain joins TRBV29-1 to TRBJ1-1; no reliable D call. CDR1 is SQVTM and CDR2 is ANQGSEA in the germline V gene. The CDR3 consists of 13 residues. Deletions cut 4 bases from V and 5 bases from J, with 14 bases between. Here the CDR3 reads CSVAQIRSTEAFF. The DNA for the CDR3 is TGCAGCGTTGCACAAATTAGGTCGACTGAAGCTTTCTTT.

This clonotype has a count of ten or more. V usage is TRBV3-1 and J usage is TRBJ1-6; D ambiguous. Germline values: CDR1 LGHDT, CDR2 YNNKEL (reference sequence). The CDR3 consists of 16 residues. Trimming removed 0 bases from V and 0 bases from J, with 6 bases in between. The CDR3 sequence: CASSQEGSSYNSPLHF. The CDR3 region has the DNA TGTGCCAGCAGCCAAGAAGGCAGCTCCTATAATTCACCCCTCCACTTT.

Details on this clonotype: This sequence may be a read error, since a much larger clone differs from it by one base. V is TRBV7-3 and J is TRBJ2-1, with D perhaps matching TRBD1 (5 bases). The germline V gene has CDR1 SGHTA and CDR2 FQGTGA. The CDR3 length is 15 residues. Trimming removed 2 bases at V and 3 bases at J, with 11 bases between. DNA for the CDR3: TGTGCCAGCAGCTTATCTCAGGGATTCTACAATGAGCAGTTCTTC. This translates into CASSLSQGFYNEQFF. Full variable domain (missing parts from reference TRBV7-3 and TRBJ2-1): GAGVSQTPSNKVTEKGKYVELRCDPISGHTALYWYRQSLGQGPEFLIYFQGTGAADDSGLPNDRFFAVRPEGSVSTLKIQRTERGDSAVYLCASSLSQGFYNEQFFGPGTRLTVL.

The gene calls are TRBV3-1 and TRBJ2-7, with 8 bases that match TRBD1. After removal of 3 bases from V and 6 bases from J, the junction contained 13 bases not matched to a gene. The germline CDR1 and CDR2 sequences are LGHDT and YNNKEL (reference sequence). The CDR3 runs to 16 residues. CDR3 bases: TGTGCCAGCAGCCACTTTATGGGACAGGCTCTCGGCGAGCAGTACTTC. It encodes CASSHFMGQALGEQYF.

The sample holds many counts of this clonotype. V is TRBV27 and J is TRBJ2-7; D is unresolved. The CDR3 length is 14 residues. V was shortened by 1 base and J by 3 bases, with 10 bases between the two germline ends. Germline loops: CDR1 MNHEY, CDR2 SMNVEV (reference sequence). The CDR3 DNA reads as TGTGCCAGCAGTTTATTTGGTGGTAACTACGAGCAGTACTTC. Translating gives CASSLFGGNYEQYF.

The chain has TRBV28 and TRBJ2-1, with D tentatively TRBD2 (6 bases). Trimming shortened V by 5 bases and J by 6 bases, and 26 bases separated the two germline ends. The CDR3 runs to 18 residues. Germline V lookup: CDR1 MDHEN, CDR2 SYDVKM. In nucleotides, the CDR3 is TGTGCCAGCAGTCCCTCTAGGGGCGGGAATGTTCTAGGCAATGAGCAGTTCTTC. It specifies CASSPSRGGNVLGNEQFF.

This clonotype was counted ten times or more. The chain couples TRBV28 to TRBJ2-1, with 10 bases that match TRBD2. The V gene end was trimmed by 6 bases and the J gene end by 0 bases; junction bases not matched to a gene: 2. Germline V gene sequence: CDR1 MDHEN, CDR2 SYDVKM. The CDR3 sequence is 15 residues long. CDR3 sequence (DNA): TGTGCCAGCAGATCTAGCGGGAGCTCCTACAATGAGCAGTTCTTC. This translates into CASRSSGSSYNEQFF.

This clonotype was counted at least ten times. The rearrangement uses TRBV18 and TRBJ2-7, with a tentative D call TRBD2 (6 bases). Looked up from germline, CDR1 is KGHSH and CDR2 is LQKENI. CDR3 length: 14 amino acids. Trimming took 6 bases from V and 3 from J, leaving 15 bases between them. Here the CDR3 reads CASSPGVQRYEQYF. As DNA, the CDR3 is TGTGCCAGCTCCCCGGGGGTACAGCGCTACGAGCAGTACTTC.

This clonotype was counted ten times or more. The chain combines TRBV28 with TRBJ1-5, with D possibly matching TRBD1 (6 bases). Germline V gene sequence: CDR1 MDHEN, CDR2 SYDVKM. V was trimmed by 3 bases and J by 4 bases, leaving 19 bases between them. This CDR3 contains 17 residues. The CDR3 here is CASSFPPRGRVNQPQHF. Here the CDR3 DNA reads TGTGCCAGCAGTTTCCCTCCGAGGGGGAGGGTAAATCAGCCCCAGCATTTT.

The chain employs TRBV19 and TRBJ2-1, with D possibly matching TRBD1 (5 bases). Germline lookup yields CDR1 LNHDA and CDR2 SQIVND (reference sequence). This CDR3 contains 14 residues. The V and J ends lost 3 bases and 6 bases respectively, with 12 bases between them. The CDR3 spells CASSITGYGNEQFF. The CDR3 coding sequence is TGTGCCAGTAGTATTACAGGTTATGGCAATGAGCAGTTCTTC.

This clonotype was observed at least ten times. The chain carries TRBV28 and TRBJ2-6; the D gene is possibly TRBD2 (6 bases). CDR1 and CDR2 from the germline V gene are MDHEN and SYDVKM. Trimming took 5 bases from V and 3 from J, leaving 11 bases between them. CDR3 length: 15 residues. In DNA, the CDR3 is TGTGCCAGCAGTCTTTTCGGGGGTGGGGCCAACGTCCTGACTTTC. Translated, it gives CASSLFGGGANVLTF.

Turning to this clonotype: This may arise from a read error, as a much more abundant clone is one base away. The chain carries TRBV9 and TRBJ2-5; D gene unclear. The CDR3 totals 15 residues. Germline V gene sequence: CDR1 SGDLS, CDR2 YYNGEE. Trimming took 6 bases from V and 1 from J, leaving 16 bases between them. In DNA form, the CDR3 reads TGTGCCAGCACCCCGGGCACATTGTTCCAAGAGACCCAGTACTTC. Translated, it gives CASTPGTLFQETQYF.

At least ten counts were recorded for this clonotype. The chain combines TRBV7-8 with TRBJ1-5; D might be TRBD1 (5 bases). Between the trimmed V and J ends, which lost 1 base and 2 bases, there was a span of 9 bases. Germline CDR1 and CDR2: SGHVS and FQNEAQ. The CDR3 is made up of 15 amino acids. In DNA, the CDR3 is TGTGCCAGCAGCTTAGGTCCGGGGGGCAATCAGCCCCAGCATTTT. It encodes CASSLGPGGNQPQHF.

This clonotype was picked up a small number of times. The V call is TRBV7-8, the J call TRBJ2-7, with D perhaps assigned TRBD1 or TRBD2 (6 bases each). This CDR3 contains 16 residues. Germline CDR1 SGHVS, CDR2 FQNEAQ. V gave up 1 base and J gave up 1 base, with 14 bases separating them. The CDR3 reads CASSLEGGGRSYEQYF. DNA for the CDR3: TGTGCCAGCAGCTTAGAGGGGGGAGGAAGATCCTACGAGCAGTACTTC.

This clonotype came up many times. The V gene is TRBV7-2, the J gene TRBJ1-2, with D uncertain. Trimming removed 3 bases from V and 8 bases from J, with 16 bases in between. The germline V gene encodes CDR1 SGHTA and CDR2 FQGNSA. This CDR3 is built from 14 residues. CDR3 in DNA: TGTGCCAGCAGCTTCTCATCAAGGGAACGGGGCTACACCTTC. The encoded protein is CASSFSSRERGYTF.

This clonotype was observed at least ten times. The chain joins TRBV9 to TRBJ1-3, with unresolved D. Germline V gives CDR1 SGDLS, CDR2 YYNGEE. V shed 3 bases and J shed 4 bases, with 11 bases lying between them. This CDR3 has 14 amino acids. CDR3 sequence reads: CASSADEPGNTIYF. The CDR3 DNA follows: TGTGCCAGCAGCGCGGACGAACCAGGAAACACCATATATTTT.

This clonotype has at least ten counts. The chain carries TRBV12-3 or TRBV12-4 and TRBJ2-3; weak D call: TRBD1 (6 bases). Between the trimmed V and J ends, which lost 6 bases and 1 base, there was a span of 8 bases. This CDR3 has 13 residues. Here the CDR3 DNA reads TGTGCCAGCAGGGACAGAGGCACAGATACGCAGTATTTT. This encodes CASRDRGTDTQYF.

This clonotype was detected only a few times. CDR3 nucleotides: TGTGCCAGCAGCCAAGATTTGTCAGGGATTTATAATTCACCCCTCCACTTT. Translation: CASSQDLSGIYNSPLHF. J is TRBJ1-6 and V is TRBV3-1; possibly TRBD1 for D (5 bases). The germline V gene encodes CDR1 LGHDT and CDR2 YNNKEL (reference sequence). CDR3 length: 17 amino acids. Trimming removed 0 bases from V and 4 bases from J, with 13 bases in between.

A remark on this clonotype: A read error may explain this, as a much larger clone is one base away. This chain links TRBV7-8 with TRBJ2-7; D might be TRBD1 (7 bases). Germline-derived CDR1 and CDR2 are SGHVS and FQNEAQ. The CDR3 totals 15 residues. The CDR3 here is CASRLGRTGYYEQYF. DNA for the CDR3: TGTGCCAGCAGATTAGGGAGGACAGGTTATTACGAGCAGTACTTC.

This clonotype came up a few times. The V and J genes are TRBV7-2 and TRBJ1-4; TRBD1 is a possible D gene (6 bases). Germline CDR1 SGHTA, CDR2 FQGNSA. The V end lost 3 bases, the J end lost 8 bases, and 10 bases lay between the germline ends. The CDR3 consists of 13 residues. CDR3 in DNA: TGTGCCAGCAGCTTTCTAAGGGGGGAAAAACTGTTTTTT. Protein sequence: CASSFLRGEKLFF.

The chain recombines TRBV28 with TRBJ2-2; perhaps TRBD1 as D (6 bases). Trimming took 1 base from V and 0 from J, leaving 9 bases between them. Germline loops: CDR1 MDHEN, CDR2 SYDVKM. The CDR3 runs to 16 residues. The CDR3, as DNA: TGTGCCAGCAGTTTATTTACAGGGACGAACACCGGGGAGCTGTTTTTT. It codes for CASSLFTGTNTGELFF. The whole variable domain, remainder taken from reference TRBV28 and TRBJ2-2, is DVKVTQSSRYLVKRTGEKVFLECVQDMDHENMFWYRQDPGLGLRLIYFSYDVKMKEKGDIPEGYSVSREKKERFSLILESASTNQTSMYLCASSLFTGTNTGELFFGEGSRLTVL.

This clonotype showed up many times. The CDR3 protein is CASSLVPLSSYNSPLHF. The CDR3, as DNA: TGTGCCAGCAGCTTAGTACCTCTGAGCTCCTATAATTCACCCCTCCACTTT. The chain carries TRBV7-2 and TRBJ1-6; D not certain. This CDR3 contains 17 residues. V lost 1 base and J lost 0, with 10 bases in between. CDR1 is SGHTA, CDR2 FQGNSA, per germline.

This clonotype has at least ten counts. At one end the junction does not follow the germline gene, possibly because of a read error. The chain is built from TRBV3-1 and TRBJ1-3, with a possible D match to TRBD1 (6 bases). The CDR3 runs to 15 residues. Germline CDR1 reads LGHDT; CDR2 reads YNNKEL (reference sequence). DNA for the CDR3: TGTGCCACCAGCCGGGGGCCCTCAAGTGGAAACACCATATATTTT. Translating it yields CATSRGPSSGNTIYF.